This T cell receptor (beta chain) was profiled in a study of blood T cell repertoires in COVID-19. Across the whole study: Acute and convalescent COVID-19 samples came from the United States, Italy and Spain. Sources were T cells, B-cell-depleted T cells, or PBMCs; the material itself was cDNA or gDNA.

This CDR3 is built from 13 residues. The germline gives CDR1 SGHRS, CDR2 YFSETQ. Trimming left V 3 bases short and J 4 bases short, with 10 bases between. TCRdb's copy holds only in-frame clones and misses some; the assay was immunoSEQ multiplex PCR. The profile shows roughly 15,000 clones, 60% to 80% of them singletons. The chain recombines TRBV5-1 with TRBJ1-2, with D possibly being TRBD1 (6 bases). Sequenced input: peripheral blood. This sequence was found in a human donor in a cohort sampled during active COVID-19. The CDR3 DNA reads TGCGCCAGCAGCTCCGGACAGATCTATGGCTACACCTTC. Its translation: CASSSGQIYGYTF.